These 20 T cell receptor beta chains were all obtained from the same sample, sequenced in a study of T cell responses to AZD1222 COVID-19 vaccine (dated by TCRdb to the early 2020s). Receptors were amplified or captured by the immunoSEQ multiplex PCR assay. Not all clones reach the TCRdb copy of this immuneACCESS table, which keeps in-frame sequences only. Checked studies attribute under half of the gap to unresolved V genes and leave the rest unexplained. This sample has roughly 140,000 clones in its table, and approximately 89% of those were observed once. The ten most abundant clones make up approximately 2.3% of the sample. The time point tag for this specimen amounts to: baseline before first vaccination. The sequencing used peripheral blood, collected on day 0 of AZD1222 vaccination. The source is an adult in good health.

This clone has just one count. CDR3 DNA sequence: TGCGCCAGCAGCTTGTCCCTTTTAGCCCTCCACGAGCAGTACTTC. Translating it yields CASSLSLLALHEQYF. The chain links TRBV5-1 to TRBJ2-7; D call uncertain. Per germline, CDR1 SGHRS and CDR2 YFSETQ. Trimming pared 1 base from V and 5 bases from J, leaving 16 bases between. The CDR3 extends over 15 amino acids.

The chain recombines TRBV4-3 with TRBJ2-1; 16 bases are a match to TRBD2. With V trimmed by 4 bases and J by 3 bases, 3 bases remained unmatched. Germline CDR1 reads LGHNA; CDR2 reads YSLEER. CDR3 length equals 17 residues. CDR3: CASSPGLAGGIYNEQFF. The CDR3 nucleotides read TGCGCCAGCAGCCCGGGACTAGCGGGGGGGATCTACAATGAGCAGTTCTTC.

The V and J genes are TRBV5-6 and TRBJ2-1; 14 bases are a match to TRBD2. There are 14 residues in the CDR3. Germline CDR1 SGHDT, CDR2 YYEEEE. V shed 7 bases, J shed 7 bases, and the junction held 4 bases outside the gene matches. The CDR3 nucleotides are TGTGCCAGCGGGACTAGCGGGGGATCGAATGAGCAGTTCTTC. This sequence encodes CASGTSGGSNEQFF. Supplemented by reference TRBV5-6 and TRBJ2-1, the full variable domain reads DAGVTQSPTHLIKTRGQQVTLRCSPKSGHDTVSWYQQALGQGPQFIFQYYEEEERQRGNFPDRFSGHQFPNYSSELNVNALLLGDSALYLCASGTSGGSNEQFFGPGTRLTVL.

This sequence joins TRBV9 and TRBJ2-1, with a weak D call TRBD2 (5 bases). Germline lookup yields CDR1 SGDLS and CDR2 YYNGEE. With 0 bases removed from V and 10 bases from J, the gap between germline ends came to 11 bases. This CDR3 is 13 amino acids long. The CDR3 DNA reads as TGTGCCAGCAGCGTAGGGCGAGGGTGGGAGCAGTTCTTC. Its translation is CASSVGRGWEQFF.

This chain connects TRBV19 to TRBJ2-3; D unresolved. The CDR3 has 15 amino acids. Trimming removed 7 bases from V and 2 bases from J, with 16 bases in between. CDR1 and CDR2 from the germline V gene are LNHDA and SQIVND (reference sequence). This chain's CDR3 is CASTSQSPPTDTQYF. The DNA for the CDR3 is TGTGCCAGTACGTCCCAGAGCCCACCCACAGATACGCAGTATTTT.

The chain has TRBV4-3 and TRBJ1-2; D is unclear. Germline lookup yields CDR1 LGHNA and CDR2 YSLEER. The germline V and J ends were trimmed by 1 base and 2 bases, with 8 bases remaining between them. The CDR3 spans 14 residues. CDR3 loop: CASSQVDGNYGYTF. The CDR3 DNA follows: TGCGCCAGCAGCCAAGTCGACGGAAACTATGGCTACACCTTC.

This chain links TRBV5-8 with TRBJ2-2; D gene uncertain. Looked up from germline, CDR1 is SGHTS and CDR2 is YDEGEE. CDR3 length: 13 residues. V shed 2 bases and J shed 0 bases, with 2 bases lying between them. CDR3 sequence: CASSFANTGELFF. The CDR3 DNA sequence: TGTGCCAGCAGCTTCGCGAACACCGGGGAGCTGTTTTTT.

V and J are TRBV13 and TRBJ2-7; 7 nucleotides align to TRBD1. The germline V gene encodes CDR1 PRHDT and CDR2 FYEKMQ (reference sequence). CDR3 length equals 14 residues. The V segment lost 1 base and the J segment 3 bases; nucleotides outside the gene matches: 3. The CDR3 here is CASSLVGQVYEQYF. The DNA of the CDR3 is TGTGCCAGCAGCTTAGTAGGACAGGTCTACGAGCAGTACTTC.

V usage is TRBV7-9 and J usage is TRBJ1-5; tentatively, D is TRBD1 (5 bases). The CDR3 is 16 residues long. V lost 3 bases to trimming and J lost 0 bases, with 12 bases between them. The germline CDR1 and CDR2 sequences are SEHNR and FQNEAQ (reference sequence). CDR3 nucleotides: TGTGCCAGCAGCTTGGGCGGGGCATATAGCAATCAGCCCCAGCATTTT. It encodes CASSLGGAYSNQPQHF.

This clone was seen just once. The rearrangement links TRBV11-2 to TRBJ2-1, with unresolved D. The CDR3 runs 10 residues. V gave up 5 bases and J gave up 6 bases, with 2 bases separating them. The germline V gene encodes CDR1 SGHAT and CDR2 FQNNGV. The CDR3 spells CASSRNEQFF. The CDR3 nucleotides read TGTGCCAGCAGCCGCAATGAGCAGTTCTTC.

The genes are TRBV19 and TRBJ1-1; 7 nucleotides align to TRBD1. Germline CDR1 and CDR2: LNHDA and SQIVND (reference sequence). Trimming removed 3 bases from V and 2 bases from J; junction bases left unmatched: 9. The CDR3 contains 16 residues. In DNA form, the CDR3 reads TGTGCCAGTAGTATTCTTACCGGGACAGCAAACACTGAAGCTTTCTTT. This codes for CASSILTGTANTEAFF.

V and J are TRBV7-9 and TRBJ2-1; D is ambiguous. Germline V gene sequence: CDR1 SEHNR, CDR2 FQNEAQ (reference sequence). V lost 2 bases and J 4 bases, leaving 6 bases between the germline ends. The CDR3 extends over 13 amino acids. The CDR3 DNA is TGTGCCAGCAGCTTACAGCCTTACAATGAGCAGTTCTTC. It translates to CASSLQPYNEQFF.

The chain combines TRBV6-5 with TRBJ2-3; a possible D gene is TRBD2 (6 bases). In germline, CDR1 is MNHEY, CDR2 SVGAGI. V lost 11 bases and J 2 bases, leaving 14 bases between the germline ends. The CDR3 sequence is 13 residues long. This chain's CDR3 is CAARGGITDTQYF. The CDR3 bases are TGTGCCGCGCGGGGTGGGATCACAGATACGCAGTATTTT.

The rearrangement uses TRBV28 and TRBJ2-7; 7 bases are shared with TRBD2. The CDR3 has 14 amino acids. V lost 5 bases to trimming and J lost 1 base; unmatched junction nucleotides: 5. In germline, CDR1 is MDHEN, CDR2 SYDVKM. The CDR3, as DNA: TGTGCCAGCAGTACCCCAGCGGGGTCCTACGAGCAGTACTTC. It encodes CASSTPAGSYEQYF.

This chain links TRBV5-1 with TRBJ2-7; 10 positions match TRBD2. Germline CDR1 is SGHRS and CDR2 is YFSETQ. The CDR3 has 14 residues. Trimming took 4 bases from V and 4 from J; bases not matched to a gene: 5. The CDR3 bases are TGCGCCAGCAGCCCCCAGGGACTAGCGTACGAGCAGTACTTC. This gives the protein CASSPQGLAYEQYF. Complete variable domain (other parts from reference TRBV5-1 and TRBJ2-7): KAGVTQTPRYLIKTRGQQVTLSCSPISGHRSVSWYQQTPGQGLQFLFEYFSETQRNKGNFPGRFSGRQFSNSRSEMNVSTLELGDSALYLCASSPQGLAYEQYFGPGTRLTVT.

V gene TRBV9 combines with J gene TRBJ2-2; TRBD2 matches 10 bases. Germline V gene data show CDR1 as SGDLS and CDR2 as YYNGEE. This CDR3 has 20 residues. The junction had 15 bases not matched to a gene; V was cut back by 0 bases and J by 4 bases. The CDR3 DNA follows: TGTGCCAGCAGCGTAGCTCCGACTAGCGGGCCCTGGGGAAGCACCGGGGAGCTGTTTTTT. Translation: CASSVAPTSGPWGSTGELFF.

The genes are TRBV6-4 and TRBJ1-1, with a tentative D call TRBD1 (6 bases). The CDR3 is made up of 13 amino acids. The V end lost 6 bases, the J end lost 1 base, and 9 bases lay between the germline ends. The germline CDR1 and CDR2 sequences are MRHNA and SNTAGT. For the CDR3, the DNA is TGTGCCAGCAGCCCCAGGGGGAACACTGAAGCTTTCTTT. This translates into CASSPRGNTEAFF.

This CDR3 is CAWSVRAGPTGNTIYF. The CDR3 DNA sequence: TGTGCCTGGAGTGTGAGGGCAGGGCCGACGGGGAACACCATATATTTT. The V and J genes are TRBV30 and TRBJ1-3; a weak D match, TRBD1 (5 bases). The CDR3 spans 16 residues. Germline CDR1 reads GTSNPN; CDR2 reads SVGIG (reference sequence). Trimming took off 0 bases at V and 7 bases at J, with 19 bases between the two ends.

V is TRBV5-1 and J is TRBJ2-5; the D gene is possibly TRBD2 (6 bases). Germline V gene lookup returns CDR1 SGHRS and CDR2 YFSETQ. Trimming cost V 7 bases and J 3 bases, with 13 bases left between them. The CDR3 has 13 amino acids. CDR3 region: CASRRGEKETQYF. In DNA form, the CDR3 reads TGCGCCAGCCGGAGGGGCGAGAAAGAGACCCAGTACTTC. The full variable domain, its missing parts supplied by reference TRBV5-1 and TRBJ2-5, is KAGVTQTPRYLIKTRGQQVTLSCSPISGHRSVSWYQQTPGQGLQFLFEYFSETQRNKGNFPGRFSGRQFSNSRSEMNVSTLELGDSALYLCASRRGEKETQYFGPGTRLLVL.

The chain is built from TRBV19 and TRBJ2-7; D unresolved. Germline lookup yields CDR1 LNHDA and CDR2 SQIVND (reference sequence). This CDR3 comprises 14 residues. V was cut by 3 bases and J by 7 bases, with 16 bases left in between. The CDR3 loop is CASSIRDWGGEQYF. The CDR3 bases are TGTGCCAGTAGTATCCGCGACTGGGGTGGGGAGCAGTACTTC.